This T cell receptor (beta chain) was captured in a study of blood T cell repertoires in COVID-19 (dated by TCRdb to the early 2020s). Context from the whole study: The collaborator samples originated in the United States, Italy and Spain and spanned the acute and convalescent phases of COVID-19. The material from the prospective study consisted of cDNA or gDNA derived from T cells, B-cell-depleted T cells, or PBMCs. The dataset comprised deeply sampled blood TCRbeta repertoires from subjects exposed to, actively infected with, or recovered from COVID-19. The repertoires were released in a freely available public database meant as a resource for research on the immune response to SARS-CoV-2. Samples came from the ongoing ImmuneRACE study (first 160 participants) plus 1,254 subjects from 6 global collaborators. A de-identified subject ID, COVID-19 status, age in years and sex were almost always included in the sample metadata. Where available, HLA class I and class II types were obtained from metadata supplied by the sample provider rather than from assay-based typing. The study at large found these results: The quantity of clinical and demographic metadata differed by source and by participant and was supplied without curation.

Turning to this clone: Its recognized antigen is unknown. No much larger clonotype is one base removed from it; base qualities were not supplied.

CDR1 and CDR2, per the germline V gene, are SGHDN and FVKESK. The cysteine opens and the phenylalanine closes a CDR3 of 13 amino acids. Just CDR3 DNA is preserved here, 39 bases in frame from base 1. The junction shows trimming of 4 bases on V and 3 bases on J, plus 10 bases between the germline ends. Samples from volunteer blood donors who had recovered from COVID-19 were contributed by a second Seattle source. Each collaborating institution followed its own protocols to collect whole blood in K2EDTA tubes. Collaborator samples were shipped for TCRbeta analysis as frozen whole blood, isolated PBMCs, or DNA extracted from either sample type. TCRbeta CDR3 regions were amplified from genomic DNA by means of the immunoSEQ Assay, a bias-controlled multiplex PCR. The source study handled its data this way. Nucleated cell counts per sample were estimated from amplification of reference gene primers within the assay. To quantify the absolute abundance of each unique TCRbeta CDR3 rearrangement, sequence reads were collapsed and filtered. Productive Simpson clonality was computed per sample as the square root of Simpson's diversity index over productive rearrangements. The source is immuneACCESS, and TCRdb retained only in-frame sequences with V and J called. Part of the clones is not carried over; for the studies checked, unresolved V genes explain less than half of this, and the remainder is unexplained. V and J calls plus clone size are reproduced from that table; the DNA served to infer D and trimming. This sample lists under 250,000 clones; 75% to 90% were detected once. The ten largest clones represent 6.5% of the sample.

Rearrangement joined TRBV14 to TRBJ2-7, and possibly TRBD1, on 5 matching bases. The TCR was taken from a man aged 55 to 70 who had recovered from COVID-19. The sample taken for sequencing was peripheral blood. The DNA sequence follows: TGTGCCAGCAGCCGGACATGGGACTACGAGCAGTACTTC. Its protein reads: CASSRTWDYEQYF. Beyond the CDR3, the reference TRBV14 and TRBJ2-7 genes provide the residues; the full variable domain reads: EAGVTQFPSHSVIEKGQTVTLRCDPISGHDNLYWYRRVMGKEIKFLLHFVKESKQDESGMPNNRFLAERTGGTYSTLKVQPAELEDSGVYFCASSRTWDYEQYFGPGTRLTVT.